The text below deals with one T cell receptor (beta chain). This entry comes from a study of glioma-infiltrating T cells after dendritic cell vaccination. V gave up 2 bases and J gave up 0 bases, with 8 bases separating them. CDR1 and CDR2 from the germline V gene are SGHNT and YYREEE (reference sequence). CDR3 length: 15 amino acids. Input was 2 to 2.5 ug genomic DNA, or all available if less. Generated by immunoSEQ multiplex PCR, the TCRdb table keeps only in-frame clones and is missing some. The sample holds fewer than 50,000 clones, approximately 85% seen once. No glioblastoma patient carried an isocitrate dehydrogenase mutation.

This sequence was found in a human donor with glioblastoma. The V and J genes are TRBV5-4 and TRBJ1-4; D call uncertain. The sequencing used blood, collected before dendritic cell vaccination. CDR3 sequence: CASSFTPSTNEKLFF. Written as DNA, the CDR3 is TGTGCCAGCAGCTTTACACCTTCAACTAATGAAAAACTGTTTTTT.